Shown below are 13 T cell receptor beta chains from a single sample sequenced in a study of CD4+ T cells in melanoma. Here immunoSEQ multiplex PCR was the method, and the copy in TCRdb shows in-frame clones only, minus some. In the table there are 15,000 to 20,000 clones, around 76% of which are singletons. What was sequenced was cells from a culture (not recorded whether cultured in vitro). Receptor source: a human donor with melanoma.

V usage is TRBV5-6 and J usage is TRBJ2-7, with TRBD2 as a possible D gene (6 bases). The length of the CDR3 is 15 residues. Germline loops: CDR1 SGHDT, CDR2 YYEEEE. V was pared by 5 bases and J by 1 base, with 16 bases between. CDR3 nucleotides: TGTGCCAGCAGTGGGAGGAGGTTTACGTCCTACGAGCAGTACTTC. Protein: CASSGRRFTSYEQYF.

The chain employs TRBV2 and TRBJ1-4; 7 bases match TRBD1. The length of the CDR3 is 13 residues. The V gene end was trimmed by 4 bases and the J gene end by 6 bases; junction bases not matched to a gene: 2. Germline V gene data show CDR1 as SNHLY and CDR2 as FYNNEI. CDR3 in amino acids: CASSGRGDEKLFF. CDR3 nucleotide sequence: TGTGCCAGCAGTGGCAGGGGGGATGAAAAACTGTTTTTT.

In regard to this clone: At one of its ends the junction is not consistent with the germline gene, which may arise from a read error. The V call is TRBV7-7, the J call TRBJ2-2; D perhaps matches TRBD1 (5 bases). The CDR3 is 13 amino acids. Germline V gives CDR1 SSHAT, CDR2 FNYEAQ (reference sequence). The DNA of the CDR3 is TGTGCTAGCAGCTTAGTCCAGGGCGGGGAGCTGTTTTTT. Its translation is CASSLVQGGELFF.

The CDR3 is CASSARTGNSPLHF. The CDR3 nucleotides read TGTGCCAGCAGCGCCCGGACAGGGAATTCACCCCTCCACTTT. The J gene is TRBJ1-6, the V gene TRBV7-6; 8 bases line up with TRBD1. Per the germline V gene, CDR1 is SGHVS and CDR2 is FNYEAQ. Trimming at V came to 5 bases and at J to 7 bases, leaving 4 bases not matched to a gene. The CDR3 totals 14 residues.

The chain couples TRBV2 to TRBJ1-5; D may be TRBD1 (5 bases). Trimming pared 6 bases from V and 0 bases from J, leaving 6 bases between. The CDR3 has 13 residues. Germline V gene data show CDR1 as SNHLY and CDR2 as FYNNEI. The CDR3 DNA follows: TGTGCCAGCAGAGGGGTTAGCAATCAGCCCCAGCATTTT. Its protein product is CASRGVSNQPQHF. Looking up the rest from reference TRBV2 and TRBJ1-5 gives the full variable domain: EPEVTQTPSHQVTQMGQEVILRCVPISNHLYFYWYRQILGQKVEFLVSFYNNEISEKSEIFDDQFSVERPDGSNFTLKIRSTKLEDSAMYFCASRGVSNQPQHFGDGTRLSIL.

This clone was seen only a few times. The J gene is TRBJ2-7, the V gene TRBV7-8; D might be TRBD2 (7 bases). Germline CDR1 SGHVS, CDR2 FQNEAQ. The V end was cut by 6 bases, the J end by 9 bases, with 15 bases between. This CDR3 region has 12 residues. CDR3 in amino acids: CASRIEGGAQYF. In DNA form, the CDR3 reads TGTGCCAGCAGGATAGAAGGGGGGGCGCAGTACTTC.

This clone showed up just a few times. The rearrangement joins TRBV6-1 to TRBJ1-4, with a weak D call TRBD1 (5 bases). Germline-derived CDR1 and CDR2 are MNHNS and SASEGT. The ends were cut back, 2 bases at V and 8 bases at J, with 15 bases in the middle. The CDR3 is made up of 15 amino acids. This CDR3 reads CASSENRNLGEKLFF. CDR3 bases: TGTGCCAGCAGTGAAAACAGGAATCTTGGGGAAAAACTGTTTTTT.

The genes are TRBV11-2 and TRBJ1-2; D is unclear. V shed 1 base and J shed 0 bases, with 9 bases lying between them. The CDR3 is made up of 15 amino acids. Germline CDR1 reads SGHAT; CDR2 reads FQNNGV. The CDR3 DNA sequence: TGTGCCAGCAGCTTAGGTGGGCGAGCTAACTATGGCTACACCTTC. Its protein is CASSLGGRANYGYTF.

The chain couples TRBV11-2 to TRBJ2-1, with TRBD2 matching over 10 bases. The V gene's germline CDR1 is SGHAT and CDR2 FQNNGV. CDR3 length equals 17 residues. V lost 7 bases, J lost 3 bases, and 12 bases stayed unmatched. This CDR3 reads CASIQSFSGGRYNEQFF. The CDR3 nucleotides are TGTGCCAGCATTCAGTCTTTTAGCGGGGGGCGCTACAATGAGCAGTTCTTC.

By share of the sample, this clone is medium-sized. The rearrangement uses TRBV5-4 and TRBJ1-2; 7 bases fit TRBD1. CDR1 SGHNT and CDR2 YYREEE come from the germline V gene (reference sequence). This CDR3 spans 13 amino acids. J gave up 10 bases and V 4 bases, and 10 bases lay outside the gene matches. CDR3 DNA sequence: TGTGCCAGCAGCCAGACAGGGAAGCGAGACTACACCTTC. It translates to CASSQTGKRDYTF.

This clone occurred a few times. The chain is built from TRBV7-8 and TRBJ1-1; D is unresolved. V dropped 5 bases and J dropped 6 bases, with 16 bases sitting between them. In germline, CDR1 is SGHVS, CDR2 FQNEAQ. This CDR3 comprises 14 residues. The DNA for the CDR3 is TGTGCCAGCAGCCTATTGTCGGTAGGCGCTGAAGCTTTCTTT. Translation gives CASSLLSVGAEAFF.

This clone was seen only a few times. The chain employs TRBV30 and TRBJ1-2; D is unclear. CDR3 length equals 12 residues. Trimming cost V 2 bases and J 2 bases, with 6 bases left between them. Germline V gives CDR1 GTSNPN, CDR2 SVGIG (reference sequence). CDR3 loop: CAWSRGNYGYTF. The DNA of the CDR3 is TGTGCCTGGAGTCGGGGAAACTATGGCTACACCTTC.

This clone was seen more than once but under ten times. The genes are TRBV10-1 and TRBJ1-1; 12 nucleotides match TRBD1. Trimming at V came to 8 bases and at J to 5 bases, leaving 6 bases not matched to a gene. The CDR3 contains 14 residues. Per the germline V gene, CDR1 is WNHNN and CDR2 is SYGVQD (reference sequence). Here the CDR3 reads CASGTGGVGTEAFF. The CDR3 DNA reads TGCGCCAGCGGGACAGGGGGCGTCGGGACTGAAGCTTTCTTT.